This T cell receptor beta chain comes out of a study of blood T cells in healthy people across ages. Study-wide results and caveats: A conclusive naive versus antigen-experienced comparison was prevented by the unsorted PBMCs.

This clonotype was recorded only once. Antigen unknown. Germline is not matched at one junction end, which may reflect a read error. The CDR3 loop spans 14 amino acids. CDR1 is KGHSH and CDR2 is LQKENI in the germline V gene. With a J-beta primer mix and a sample-barcoded 5' primer, a second PCR ran about 7 to 11 cycles. Every single cDNA molecule received a tag from a template-switch adaptor with 12 random nucleotides. In TCRdb, the 5' RACE reads were re-called with MiXCR into one record per CDR3 protein. Seen here are about 1.5 million distinct CDR3 sequences, roughly 43% observed once, and the top ten hold just over 4%.

The sequenced sample consisted of blood. The TCR comes from a woman aged 18 to 35 in good health. The V gene is TRBV18, the J gene TRBJ2-1; possibly TRBD2 for D (6 bases). The CDR3 is CARSPLTSPHEQFF. Written as DNA, the CDR3 is TGTGCCAGATCACCACTTACTAGCCCCCATGAGCAGTTCTTC.